This TCR beta chain was profiled in a study of blood T cell repertoires in COVID-19 (dated by TCRdb to the early 2020s). At the level of the whole study: Collaborator samples came from the United States, Italy and Spain and covered acute and convalescent phases of COVID-19. Sample metadata almost always included a de-identified subject ID, COVID-19 status, age in years and sex. Samples came from the ongoing ImmuneRACE study (first 160 participants) plus 1,254 subjects from 6 global collaborators. The dataset comprised deeply sampled blood TCRbeta repertoires from subjects exposed to, actively infected with, or recovered from COVID-19. The material from the prospective study consisted of cDNA or gDNA derived from T cells, B-cell-depleted T cells, or PBMCs. The repertoires were released in a freely available public database meant as a resource for research on the immune response to SARS-CoV-2. HLA class I and class II types, where available, came from metadata supplied by the sample provider rather than from assay-based typing.

A single count supports this clone. Its antigen has not been determined. Per-base quality was not reported, and no clone a single base away is much larger than it. Enrolling through a virtual design, the prospective study's participants ranged in age from about 18 to 89 years and lived across roughly 24 United States geographic areas. Cohort assignment in the prospective study relied on participant-reported clinical history from a screening survey and a study questionnaire. Recovered participants in ImmuneRACE Cohort 3 were defined as having two consecutive negative NP/OP PCR tests, clearance from a healthcare professional, or resolution of symptoms. In the prospective study, mobile phlebotomists collected whole blood, serum and a nasopharyngeal or oropharyngeal swab from each participant. Over a 2-month period, participants in the prospective study had the option of providing additional blood draws and questionnaires. Before DNA extraction, blood samples from the prospective study were shipped at room temperature or frozen.

TCRbeta CDR3 regions were amplified from genomic DNA using the immunoSEQ Assay, a bias-controlled multiplex PCR. In the authors' own workflow: The number of nucleated cells in each sample was estimated from the amplification of reference gene primers within the assay. Sequence reads were collapsed and filtered to measure the absolute abundance of every unique TCRbeta CDR3 rearrangement. Productive Simpson clonality was computed per sample as the square root of Simpson's diversity index over productive rearrangements. The table was pulled from immuneACCESS by TCRdb, which kept in-frame rearrangements only. Such tables lose some clones; where checked, under half of the loss comes from unresolved V genes, and the rest has no known cause. V and J calls plus clone size are reproduced from that table; the DNA served to infer D and trimming. A total of roughly 180,000 clones appear in this sample, under 90% of them only once. 18% of the sample comes from the top ten.

Points the paper makes about the study in general: Clinical and demographic metadata were provided uncurated, with the amount varying by source and participant.

This TCR was recovered from a man aged 55-75 years who had recovered from COVID-19. The sequencing input was PBMCs or T cells enriched from blood (not recorded which).

The sequenced DNA is TGCAGCGCCCTACAGGGCTATGGCTACACCTTC. The resulting protein is CSALQGYGYTF. The sequence is built from TRBV29-1 and TRBJ1-2, with TRBD1 perhaps the D gene, on 6 matching bases. The germline V gene yields SQVTM for CDR1 and ANQGSEA for CDR2. Trimming removed 7 bases from V and 4 bases from J, leaving 10 bases between the germline ends. The CDR3 contains 11 residues, cysteine and phenylalanine counted. Of the read, only the CDR3 DNA is kept; its 33 bases are in frame from base 1.